A selection of T cell receptor beta chains follows, all from one sample in a study of early T cells in non-severe SARS-CoV-2 infection. TCRdb reprocessed the 5' RACE reads with MiXCR, giving one entry per CDR3 protein. The repertoire consists of about 30,000 distinct CDR3 sequences, with roughly 5.8% occurring once and the leading ten covering almost 6.5%. Sequenced: whole blood. The receptors originated from an adult who was a healthcare worker with PCR-confirmed SARS-CoV-2 infection or an uninfected control (not recorded which). CDR3s leave out the opening cysteine and the closing phenylalanine or tryptophan. The order of the fields is J gene, V gene, CDR3 length, CDR3 protein.

>TRBJ2-7|TRBV6-1|9
ASSEMYEQY
>TRBJ2-5|TRBV20-1|9
SARVAATQY
>TRBJ1-4|TRBV30|14
AWSPGTLRTNEKLF
>TRBJ2-1|TRBV19|15
ASSMVAGLGSYNEHF
>TRBJ2-5|TRBV28|14
ASSLGRGSKTETQY
>TRBJ2-1|TRBV9|13
ASSLGLARGNEQF
>TRBJ2-3|TRBV13|13
ASSQRDSGTDTQY
>TRBJ2-1|TRBV20-1|19
SARDAYLGPGDGRAYNEQF
>TRBJ2-3|TRBV20-1|10
SARGGEGTQY
>TRBJ2-1|TRBV5-8|10
ASSLVRGLGF
>TRBJ1-5|TRBV12-3/TRBV12-4|13
ASSPGRRLNQPQH
>TRBJ2-3|TRBV9|12
ASSLGQNTDTQY
>TRBJ1-6|TRBV20-1|12
SANSRGPGSPLH
>TRBJ1-1|TRBV9|11
ASSAQGYTEAF
>TRBJ2-2|TRBV9|13
ASSVVGSGSGELF